This T cell receptor beta chain was profiled in a study of shared clonotypes between healthy human individuals. Whole-study context: Per donor, CD8 memory used one plate, CD8 naive used two, CD4 memory used three and CD4 naive used three.

Libraries were prepared by immunoSEQ multiplex PCR; TCRdb keeps only in-frame clonotypes and omits some of them. Of about 2.4 million clones detected, roughly 93% appear once; the ten largest clones hold more than 0.35%. This sequence was found in a man in his late teens or twenties in good health. Some clones in this sample may be carry-over from other donors' samples. The specimen was naive CD4+ T cells from PBMCs. Subset defined: CD45RA+ positively selected.

The DNA for the CDR3 is TGTGCCAGCAGTCTCCGACTAGCGGCGCAAACCGGGGAGCTGTTTTTT. This codes for CASSLRLAAQTGELFF. V usage is TRBV28 and J usage is TRBJ2-2; 9 bases are a match to TRBD2. The CDR3 sequence is 16 residues long. The V and J ends lost 5 bases and 5 bases, in that order; junction bases with no gene match: 9. Germline CDR1 and CDR2: MDHEN and SYDVKM.